This entry lists 20 T cell receptor beta chains sequenced from one sample in a study of identical twins. Using its own MiXCR run on the 5' RACE reads, TCRdb lists one record per CDR3 protein. The top ten clones hold around 3% of a sample with some 240,000 distinct CDR3 sequences, approximately 8.3% of them seen once. This same sample was also taken into another study, of yellow fever vaccine responses in identical twins.

The sample taken for sequencing was CD8+ T cells sorted from blood. All receptors derive from a woman under 30 in good health.

The chain recombines TRBV10-3 with TRBJ2-7; 7 nucleotides agree with TRBD1. The CDR3 sequence is 14 residues long. Trimming removed 2 bases from V and 4 bases from J; junction bases left unmatched: 5. The germline V gene encodes CDR1 ENHRY and CDR2 SYGVKD. The CDR3 here is CAISEQGVVYEQYF. CDR3 nucleotides: TGTGCCATCAGTGAGCAGGGGGTGGTATACGAGCAGTACTTC.

The J gene is TRBJ2-7, the V gene TRBV9; no firm D call. Between the trimmed V and J ends, which lost 4 bases and 3 bases, there was a span of 14 bases. This CDR3 region has 14 residues. CDR1 and CDR2 (germline): SGDLS, YYNGEE. CDR3 amino acids: CASSPSMARYEQYF. CDR3 in DNA: TGTGCCAGCAGCCCGTCAATGGCGCGCTACGAGCAGTACTTC.

V is TRBV29-1 and J is TRBJ1-1, with D possibly being TRBD1 (5 bases). Germline CDR1 reads SQVTM; CDR2 reads ANQGSEA. The V end was cut by 7 bases, the J end by 1 base, with 10 bases between. This CDR3 is 12 amino acids long. The CDR3 loop reads CSAPGGNTEAFF. The CDR3 DNA is TGCAGCGCCCCCGGGGGGAACACTGAAGCTTTCTTT.

This clonotype turned up a few times. The chain links TRBV10-3 to TRBJ2-5, with D hard to call. CDR3 length equals 14 residues. Germline V lookup: CDR1 ENHRY, CDR2 SYGVKD. The germline V and J ends were trimmed by 10 bases and 1 base, with 16 bases remaining between them. The CDR3 DNA is TGTGCCACGAGGCCTGCGGATTCCCAAGAGACCCAGTACTTC. Encoded protein: CATRPADSQETQYF.

In this sample, this clonotype turned up many times. V and J are TRBV28 and TRBJ2-1; D remains ambiguous. The length of the CDR3 is 11 residues. Trimming stripped 3 bases from V and 8 bases from J, with 5 bases between. Germline lookup yields CDR1 MDHEN and CDR2 SYDVKM. The CDR3 nucleotides read TGTGCCAGCAGTTTTTCTGATGAGCAGTTCTTC. Its translation is CASSFSDEQFF.

J is TRBJ2-5 and V is TRBV14, with 7 nucleotides matching TRBD2. The length of the CDR3 is 17 residues. Germline CDR1 SGHDN, CDR2 FVKESK. The junction had 9 bases not matched to a gene; V was cut back by 2 bases and J by 0 bases. The CDR3 region has the DNA TGTGCCAGCAGCCAACGTGGTCGCGGGAGAGACCAAGAGACCCAGTACTTC. Amino acids: CASSQRGRGRDQETQYF.

The chain has TRBV29-1 and TRBJ2-2; the match to TRBD2 covers 7 bases. The V segment lost 6 bases and the J segment 3 bases; nucleotides outside the gene matches: 13. The length of the CDR3 is 16 residues. CDR1 and CDR2 from the germline V gene are SQVTM and ANQGSEA. In DNA, the CDR3 is TGCAGCGTCGGACTAGTGGGAGGGCCACACACCGGGGAGCTGTTTTTT. This sequence encodes CSVGLVGGPHTGELFF.

This clonotype was picked up many times. The chain combines TRBV29-1 with TRBJ2-1, with 10 positions matching TRBD1. V dropped 7 bases and J dropped 4; count of bases not matched to a gene: 7. There are 14 residues in the CDR3. CDR1 and CDR2 from the germline V gene are SQVTM and ANQGSEA. The CDR3 nucleotides read TGCAGCGATATAGGGACAGGGGAATACAATGAGCAGTTCTTC. Residues: CSDIGTGEYNEQFF.

The V call is TRBV15, the J call TRBJ2-5; possible D gene TRBD1, 5 bases. The CDR3 is made up of 14 amino acids. Germline CDR1 LNHNV, CDR2 YYDKDF (reference sequence). V shed 5 bases and J shed 3 bases, with 13 bases lying between them. The DNA for the CDR3 is TGTGCCACCAGCCCACTGGACACGGAAGAGACCCAGTACTTC. Its translation: CATSPLDTEETQYF.

This CDR3 is CASSSSRSTEAFF. CDR3 DNA sequence: TGTGCCAGCAGCTCCTCGCGGAGCACTGAAGCTTTCTTT. The rearrangement links TRBV7-6 to TRBJ1-1; unclear D gene. Per germline, CDR1 SGHVS and CDR2 FNYEAQ. The ends were cut back, 4 bases at V and 4 bases at J, with 10 bases in the middle. CDR3 length: 13 amino acids.

The J gene is TRBJ2-7, the V gene TRBV29-1; tentatively, D is TRBD1 (6 bases). With 3 bases removed from V and 4 bases from J, the gap between germline ends came to 19 bases. The CDR3 extends over 15 amino acids. From germline, CDR1 is SQVTM and CDR2 ANQGSEA. The chain's CDR3 is CSVEESGTPLYEQYF. The CDR3 region has the DNA TGCAGCGTTGAGGAATCCGGGACACCCCTATACGAGCAGTACTTC.

A few counts support this clonotype. V gene TRBV10-3 combines with J gene TRBJ2-6; D possibly uses TRBD1 or TRBD2 (5 bases each). Trimming removed 6 bases from V and 1 base from J, with 22 bases in between. This CDR3 is built from 19 residues. Germline CDR1 reads ENHRY; CDR2 reads SYGVKD. CDR3 region: CAIRAYTGTEESGANVLTF. The CDR3 DNA reads as TGTGCCATCAGAGCCTACACCGGGACGGAGGAATCTGGGGCCAACGTCCTGACTTTC.

This clonotype was recorded many times. This chain uses TRBV27 with TRBJ2-6, with unresolved D. Looked up from germline, CDR1 is MNHEY and CDR2 is SMNVEV (reference sequence). This CDR3 contains 18 residues. Trimming removed 11 bases at V and 0 bases at J, with 23 bases between. The CDR3 sequence: CAHKRRARCLSGANVLTF. DNA for the CDR3: TGTGCCCACAAGCGCCGGGCCCGATGTCTCTCTGGGGCCAACGTCCTGACTTTC.

This clonotype was seen a handful of times. In DNA, the CDR3 is TGTGCCAGCAGCTTAGAAGGGGCTGTTACTACTAATGAAAAACTGTTTTTT. Its translation: CASSLEGAVTTNEKLFF. V gene TRBV7-9 combines with J gene TRBJ1-4; D is perhaps TRBD1 (5 bases). Germline CDR1 and CDR2: SEHNR and FQNEAQ (reference sequence). Trimming removed 1 base from V and 2 bases from J, with 14 bases in between. The CDR3 sequence is 17 residues long.

This chain uses TRBV29-1 with TRBJ2-5, with TRBD1 matching over 10 bases. The CDR3 has 14 residues. The J segment lost 1 base and the V segment lost 1 base, leaving 0 bases of the junction unmatched. The germline CDR1 and CDR2 sequences are SQVTM and ANQGSEA. The CDR3 DNA is TGCAGCGTTGAAGGGGACAGGGGCCAAGAGACCCAGTACTTC. Protein: CSVEGDRGQETQYF. The full variable domain, with the rest looked up from reference TRBV29-1 and TRBJ2-5, is SAVISQKPSRDICQRGTSLTIQCQVDSQVTMMFWYRQQPGQSLTLIATANQGSEATYESGFVIDKFPISRPNLTFSTLTVSNMSPEDSSIYLCSVEGDRGQETQYFGPGTRLLVL.

This sequence joins TRBV18 and TRBJ2-7; TRBD1 or TRBD2 may be the D gene (5 bases each). Germline assignment: CDR1 KGHSH and CDR2 LQKENI. The CDR3 has 15 amino acids. Trimming removed 5 bases from V and 2 bases from J, with 16 bases in between. DNA of the CDR3: TGTGCCAGCTCAGCCTCAGGGACGGAAACCTACGAGCAGTACTTC. Translating it yields CASSASGTETYEQYF.

This clonotype has a handful of counts. The chain joins TRBV28 to TRBJ2-7; the match to TRBD2 covers 7 bases. The trim removed 1 base at V and 3 bases at J, leaving 6 bases unmatched. This CDR3 comprises 15 residues. Germline V gene data show CDR1 as MDHEN and CDR2 as SYDVKM. In DNA, the CDR3 is TGTGCCAGCAGTTTATTGAGCGGGGTCTACTACGAGCAGTACTTC. The encoded protein is CASSLLSGVYYEQYF.

This sequence joins TRBV7-2 and TRBJ1-6; 8 nucleotides align to TRBD1. J gave up 6 bases and V 8 bases, and 6 bases lay outside the gene matches. Germline V gene lookup returns CDR1 SGHTA and CDR2 FQGNSA. This CDR3 has 14 amino acids. CDR3 coding DNA: TGTGCCAGCCGAGACAGGGGTGTTAATTCACCCCTCCACTTT. Its translation: CASRDRGVNSPLHF.

This clonotype was recorded at least ten times. This chain links TRBV24-1 with TRBJ2-1, with D hard to call. The CDR3 consists of 15 residues. Germline V CDR1 and CDR2: KGHDR, SFDVKD. Deletions cut 2 bases from V and 0 bases from J, with 7 bases between. In nucleotides, the CDR3 is TGTGCCACCAGTGATTACGAGAGCTCCTACAATGAGCAGTTCTTC. Translating gives CATSDYESSYNEQFF.

The chain recombines TRBV3-1 with TRBJ2-5, with unresolved D. Germline V gene lookup returns CDR1 LGHDT and CDR2 YNNKEL (reference sequence). CDR3 length equals 15 residues. V lost 2 bases to trimming and J lost 2 bases, with 12 bases between them. The CDR3 coding sequence is TGTGCCAGCAGCCAAAACCGGGCGCCACAAGAGACCCAGTACTTC. It codes for CASSQNRAPQETQYF.